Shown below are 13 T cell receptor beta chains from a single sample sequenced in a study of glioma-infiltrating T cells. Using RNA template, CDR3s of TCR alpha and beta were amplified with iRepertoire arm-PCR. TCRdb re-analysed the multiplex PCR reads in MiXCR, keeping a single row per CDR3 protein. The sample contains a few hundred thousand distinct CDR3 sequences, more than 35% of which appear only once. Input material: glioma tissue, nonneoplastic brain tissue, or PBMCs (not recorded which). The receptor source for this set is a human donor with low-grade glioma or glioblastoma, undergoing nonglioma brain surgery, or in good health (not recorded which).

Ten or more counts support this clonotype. CDR3 protein: CASSPARRGDQPQHF. In DNA, the CDR3 is TGTGCCAGCAGCCCCGCGAGGAGGGGGGATCAGCCCCAGCATTTT. The chain combines TRBV6-2 or TRBV6-3 with TRBJ1-5; D might be TRBD1 (6 bases). V was cut by 6 bases and J by 5 bases, with 17 bases left in between. The CDR3 has 15 amino acids. The germline V gene encodes CDR1 MNHEY and CDR2 SVGEGT.

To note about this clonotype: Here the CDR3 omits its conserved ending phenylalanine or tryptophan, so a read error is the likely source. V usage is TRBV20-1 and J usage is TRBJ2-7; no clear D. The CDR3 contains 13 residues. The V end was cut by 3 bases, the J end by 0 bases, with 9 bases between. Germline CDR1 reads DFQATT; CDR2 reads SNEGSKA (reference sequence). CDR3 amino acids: CSASPPSSYEQYS. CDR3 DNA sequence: TGCAGTGCTAGCCCGCCGAGCTCCTACGAGCAGTACTCC.

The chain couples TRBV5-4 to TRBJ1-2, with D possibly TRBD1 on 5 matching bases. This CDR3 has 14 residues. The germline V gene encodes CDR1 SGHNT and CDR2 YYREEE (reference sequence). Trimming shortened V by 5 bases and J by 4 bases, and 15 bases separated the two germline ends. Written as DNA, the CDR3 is TGTGCCAGCAGTCCGAGGGGTGCTGGCTATGGCTACACCTTC. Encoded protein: CASSPRGAGYGYTF. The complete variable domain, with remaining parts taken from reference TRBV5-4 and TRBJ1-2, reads ETGVTQSPTHLIKTRGQQVTLRCSSQSGHNTVSWYQQALGQGPQFIFQYYREEENGRGNFPPRFSGLQFPNYSSELNVNALELDDSALYLCASSPRGAGYGYTFGSGTRLTVV.

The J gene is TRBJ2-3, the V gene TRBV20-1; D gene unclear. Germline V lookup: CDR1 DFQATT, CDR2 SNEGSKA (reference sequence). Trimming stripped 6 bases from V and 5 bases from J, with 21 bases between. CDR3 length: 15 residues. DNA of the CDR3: TGCAGTGCCGAGAGTGGTCAAGAGCTCGTAGATACGCAGTATTTT. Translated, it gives CSAESGQELVDTQYF.

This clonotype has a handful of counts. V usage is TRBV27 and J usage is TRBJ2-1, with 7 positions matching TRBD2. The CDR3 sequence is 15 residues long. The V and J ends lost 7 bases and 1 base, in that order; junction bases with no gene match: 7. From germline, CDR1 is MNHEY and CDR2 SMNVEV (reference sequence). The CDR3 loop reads CASTPTSTSYNEQFF. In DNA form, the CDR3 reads TGTGCCAGCACCCCGACTAGCACATCCTACAATGAGCAGTTCTTC.

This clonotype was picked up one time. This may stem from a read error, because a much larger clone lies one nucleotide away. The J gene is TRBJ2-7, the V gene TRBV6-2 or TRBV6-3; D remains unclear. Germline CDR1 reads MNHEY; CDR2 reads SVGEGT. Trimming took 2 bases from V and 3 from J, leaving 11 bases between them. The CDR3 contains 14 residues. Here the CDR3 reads CASSYLRSCYEQYF. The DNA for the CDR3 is TGTGCCAGCAGTTACCTCAGGAGCTGCTACGAGCAGTACTTC.

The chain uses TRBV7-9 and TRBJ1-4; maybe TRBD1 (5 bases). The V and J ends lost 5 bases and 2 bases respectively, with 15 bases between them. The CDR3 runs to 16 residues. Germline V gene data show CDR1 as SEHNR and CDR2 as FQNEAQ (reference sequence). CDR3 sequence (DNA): TGTGCCAGCAGCCGATTCCCGGGACGGACTAATGAAAAACTGTTTTTT. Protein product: CASSRFPGRTNEKLFF.

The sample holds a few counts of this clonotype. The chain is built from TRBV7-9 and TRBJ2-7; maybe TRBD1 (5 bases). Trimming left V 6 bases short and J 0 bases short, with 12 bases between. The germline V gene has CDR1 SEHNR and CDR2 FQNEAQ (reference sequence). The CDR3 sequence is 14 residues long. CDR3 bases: TGTGCCAGCAGTCCAAGGGGCGGCTCCTACGAGCAGTACTTC. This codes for CASSPRGGSYEQYF.

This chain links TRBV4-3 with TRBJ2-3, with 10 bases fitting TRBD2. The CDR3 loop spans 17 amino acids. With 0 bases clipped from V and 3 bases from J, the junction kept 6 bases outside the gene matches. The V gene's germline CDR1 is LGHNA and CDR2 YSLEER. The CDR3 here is CASSQEPRTSGTDTQYF. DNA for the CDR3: TGCGCCAGCAGCCAAGAACCCAGGACTAGCGGTACAGATACGCAGTATTTT.

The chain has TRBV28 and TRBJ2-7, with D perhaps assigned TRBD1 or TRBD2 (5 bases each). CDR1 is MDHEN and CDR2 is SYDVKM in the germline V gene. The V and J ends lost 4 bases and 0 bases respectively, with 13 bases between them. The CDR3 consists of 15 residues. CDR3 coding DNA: TGTGCCAGCAGTTCCCTGGGGGACCTCTCCTACGAGCAGTACTTC. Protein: CASSSLGDLSYEQYF.

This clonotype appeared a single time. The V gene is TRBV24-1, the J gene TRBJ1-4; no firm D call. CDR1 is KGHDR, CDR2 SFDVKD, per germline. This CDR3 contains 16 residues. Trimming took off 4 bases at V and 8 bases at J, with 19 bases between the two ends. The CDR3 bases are TGTGCCACCAGTGAACCCCAAGCGGGATCGCTCGAAAAACTGTTTTTT. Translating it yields CATSEPQAGSLEKLFF.

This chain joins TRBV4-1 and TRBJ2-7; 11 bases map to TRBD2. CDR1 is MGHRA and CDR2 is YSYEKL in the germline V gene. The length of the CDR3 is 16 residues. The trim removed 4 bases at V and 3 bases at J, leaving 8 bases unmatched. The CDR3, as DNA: TGCGCCAGCAGCCCCCAAACCGGGACTAGCGGCTACGAGCAGTACTTC. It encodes CASSPQTGTSGYEQYF.

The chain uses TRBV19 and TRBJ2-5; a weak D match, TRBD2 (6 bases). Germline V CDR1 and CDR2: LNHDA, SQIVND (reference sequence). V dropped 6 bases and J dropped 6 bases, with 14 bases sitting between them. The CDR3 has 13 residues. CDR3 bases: TGTGCCAGTAGGGCTGGAGGGGTGAAGACCCAGTACTTC. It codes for CASRAGGVKTQYF.